These 5 T cell receptor beta chains share one sample of origin, sequenced in a study of spatial heterogeneity in lung cancer. Specified time point: blood at routine non-recurrence follow-up after resection. Whole RNA, isolated from tumor, nontumor lung or frozen PBMC, was sequenced without prior sorting. TCRdb reprocessed the 5' RACE reads via MiXCR and lists one record per CDR3 protein. Among about 120,000 distinct CDR3 sequences listed, 12% were seen once. Specimen: PBMCs, collected at follow-up. All receptors come from a male donor with early-stage non-small cell lung cancer.

The chain joins TRBV20-1 to TRBJ1-1; 8 nucleotides agree with TRBD1. After removal of 6 bases from V and 0 bases from J, the junction contained 3 bases not matched to a gene. The germline V gene has CDR1 DFQATT and CDR2 SNEGSKA (reference sequence). The CDR3 totals 13 residues. Here the CDR3 reads CSASTGVNTEAFF. DNA of the CDR3: TGCAGTGCCTCGACAGGGGTGAACACTGAAGCTTTCTTT.

The chain employs TRBV5-8 and TRBJ2-1; the match to TRBD1 covers 10 bases. The CDR3 consists of 13 residues. With V trimmed by 7 bases and J by 9 bases, 7 bases remained unmatched. Germline loops: CDR1 SGHTS, CDR2 YDEGEE. Written as DNA, the CDR3 is TGTGCCAGCGGCCGGGACAGGGGTTTTGAGCAGTTCTTC. Translating it yields CASGRDRGFEQFF.

This clonotype was seen repeatedly, ten times or more. CDR3 sequence: CASSLQSSRQPQHF. In nucleotides, the CDR3 is TGTGCCAGCAGCTTGCAGAGCAGTAGGCAGCCCCAGCATTTT. The chain combines TRBV5-6 with TRBJ1-5; no reliable D call. The CDR3 spans 14 residues. V was shortened by 1 base and J by 7 bases, with 12 bases between the two germline ends. Per germline, CDR1 SGHDT and CDR2 YYEEEE.

Note on this clonotype: A read error may account for a junction end that differs from germline. This chain links TRBV5-1 with TRBJ2-3; weak D call: TRBD2 (5 bases). The CDR3 runs to 15 residues. The germline V gene encodes CDR1 SGHRS and CDR2 YFSETQ. This CDR3 is CASSFISGSTDTQYF. CDR3 DNA: TGCGCCAGCAGCTTCATAAGCGGAAGCACCGATACGCAGTATTTT.

The sample holds a few counts of this clonotype. The chain links TRBV20-1 to TRBJ2-5; the D call may be TRBD1 or TRBD2 (5 bases each). The CDR3 runs 15 residues. The germline CDR1 and CDR2 sequences are DFQATT and SNEGSKA (reference sequence). V was shortened by 3 bases and J by 6 bases, with 20 bases between the two germline ends. CDR3: CSASALGAAGQTQYF. Here the CDR3 DNA reads TGCAGTGCTAGCGCCCTCGGGGCTGCGGGCCAGACCCAGTACTTC.